The clone carrying this TCR beta chain came up a few times. Its target is not known. TCRdb fed the 5' RACE reads into MiXCR, producing one record per CDR3 protein. Among about 690,000 distinct CDR3 sequences listed, 6.1% were seen once. With V trimmed by 3 bases and J by 7 bases, 14 bases remained unmatched. Germline V CDR1 and CDR2: SGHDT, YYEEEE. The CDR3 runs 17 residues. This entry belongs to a study of identical twins. Notes on the study in general: One should note that invariant MAIT and iNKT cells could partly confound zero-insertion analyses. Some out-of-frame alpha sequences were shared by twins, and these showed excess low generation probability.

This receptor was identified in a man between 18 and 35 years old in good health. The chain uses TRBV5-6 and TRBJ2-7; 12 nucleotides align to TRBD1. Sequencing input: naive T cells sorted from blood. CDR3 residues: CASSSIVRDRGRDEQYF. Written as DNA, the CDR3 is TGTGCCAGCAGCTCCATAGTCCGGGACAGGGGGCGGGATGAGCAGTACTTC.